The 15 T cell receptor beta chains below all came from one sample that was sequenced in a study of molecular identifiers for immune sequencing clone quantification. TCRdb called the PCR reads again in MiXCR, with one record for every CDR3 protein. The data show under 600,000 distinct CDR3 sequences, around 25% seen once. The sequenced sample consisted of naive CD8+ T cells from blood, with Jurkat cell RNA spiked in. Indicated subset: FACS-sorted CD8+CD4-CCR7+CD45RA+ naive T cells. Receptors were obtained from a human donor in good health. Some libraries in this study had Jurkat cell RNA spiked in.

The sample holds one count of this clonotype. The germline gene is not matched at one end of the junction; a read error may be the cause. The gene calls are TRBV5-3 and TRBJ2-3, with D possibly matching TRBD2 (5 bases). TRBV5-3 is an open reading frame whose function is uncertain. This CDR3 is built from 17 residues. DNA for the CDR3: TGTGCCAGCAGCTTGGTGGGAGCGGCACCTAGCACAGATACGCAGTATTTT. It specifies CASSLVGAAPSTDTQYF.

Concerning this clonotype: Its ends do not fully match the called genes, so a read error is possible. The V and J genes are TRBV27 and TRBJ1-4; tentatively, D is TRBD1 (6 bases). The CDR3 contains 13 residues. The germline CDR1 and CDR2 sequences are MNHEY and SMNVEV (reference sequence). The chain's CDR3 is CAGRGVGGEKLFF. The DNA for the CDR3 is TGTGCCGGCAGGGGTGTGGGAGGGGAAAAACTGTTTTTT.

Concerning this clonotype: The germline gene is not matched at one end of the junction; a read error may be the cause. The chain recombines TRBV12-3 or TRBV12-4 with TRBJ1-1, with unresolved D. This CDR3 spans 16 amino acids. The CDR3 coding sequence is TGTGCCAGCAGTCTATCAATTAGTATAGTGAACACTGAAGCTCTCTTT. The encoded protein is CASSLSISIVNTEALF.

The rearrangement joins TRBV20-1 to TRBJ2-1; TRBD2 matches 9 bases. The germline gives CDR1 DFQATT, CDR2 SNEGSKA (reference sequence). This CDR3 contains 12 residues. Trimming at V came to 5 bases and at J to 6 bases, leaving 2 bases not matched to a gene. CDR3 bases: TGCAGTGCTGGGCGGGAGGGCAATGAGCAGTTCTTC. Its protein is CSAGREGNEQFF.

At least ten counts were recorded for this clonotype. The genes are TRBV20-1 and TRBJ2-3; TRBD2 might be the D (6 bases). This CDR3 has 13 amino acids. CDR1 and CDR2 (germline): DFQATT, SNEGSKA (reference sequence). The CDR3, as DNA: TGCAGGGACGGGGGACTGGGCACAGATACGCAGTATTTT. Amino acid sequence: CRDGGLGTDTQYF.

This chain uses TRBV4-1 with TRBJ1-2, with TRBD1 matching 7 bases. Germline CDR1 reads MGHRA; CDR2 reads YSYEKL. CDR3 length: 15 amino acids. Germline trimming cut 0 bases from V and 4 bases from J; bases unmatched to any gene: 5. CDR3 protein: CASSQEGGDGYGYTF. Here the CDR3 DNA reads TGCGCCAGCAGCCAAGAAGGGGGCGACGGCTATGGCTACACCTTC.

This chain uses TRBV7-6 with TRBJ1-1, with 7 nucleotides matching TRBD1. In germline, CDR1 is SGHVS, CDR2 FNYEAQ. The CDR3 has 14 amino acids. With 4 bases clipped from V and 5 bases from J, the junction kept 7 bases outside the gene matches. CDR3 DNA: TGTGCCAGCAGCTCGAGGGCAGGGGGGACTGAAGCTTTCTTT. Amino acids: CASSSRAGGTEAFF.

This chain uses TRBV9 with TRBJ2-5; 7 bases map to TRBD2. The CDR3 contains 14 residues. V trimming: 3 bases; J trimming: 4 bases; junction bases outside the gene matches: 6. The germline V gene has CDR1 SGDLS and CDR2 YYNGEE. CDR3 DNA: TGTGCCAGCAGCGCAGACGGGACTACAGAGACCCAGTACTTC. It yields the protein CASSADGTTETQYF.

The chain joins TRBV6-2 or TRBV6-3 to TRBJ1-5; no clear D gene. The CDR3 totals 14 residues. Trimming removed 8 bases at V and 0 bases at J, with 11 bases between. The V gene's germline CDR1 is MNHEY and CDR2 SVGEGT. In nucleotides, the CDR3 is TGTGCCAGCTGCTTCGGGGATAGCAATCAGCCCCAGCATTTT. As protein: CASCFGDSNQPQHF.

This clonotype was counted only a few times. The CDR3 DNA reads TGTGCCAGCAGTTACTGGGGGACAGCATATGGCTACACCTTC. Protein sequence: CASSYWGTAYGYTF. The rearrangement joins TRBV6-2 or TRBV6-3 to TRBJ1-2, with 7 bases identical to TRBD1. The CDR3 is 14 amino acids. V lost 1 base and J lost 5; bases outside the gene matches: 4. Germline V gene sequence: CDR1 MNHEY, CDR2 SVGEGT.

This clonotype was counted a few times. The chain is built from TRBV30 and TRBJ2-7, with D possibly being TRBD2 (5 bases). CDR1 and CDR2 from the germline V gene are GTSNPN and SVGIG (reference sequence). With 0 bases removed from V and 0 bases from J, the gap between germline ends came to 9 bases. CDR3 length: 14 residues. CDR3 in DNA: TGTGCCTGGAGTGTGGTGGGGAGCTCCTACGAGCAGTACTTC. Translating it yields CAWSVVGSSYEQYF.

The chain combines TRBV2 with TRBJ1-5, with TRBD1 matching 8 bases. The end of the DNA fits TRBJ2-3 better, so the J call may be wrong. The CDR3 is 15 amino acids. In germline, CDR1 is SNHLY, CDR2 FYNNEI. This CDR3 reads CASSLGQGSNQPQYF. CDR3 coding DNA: TGTGCCAGCAGTCTTGGACAGGGTAGCAATCAGCCCCAGTATTTT.

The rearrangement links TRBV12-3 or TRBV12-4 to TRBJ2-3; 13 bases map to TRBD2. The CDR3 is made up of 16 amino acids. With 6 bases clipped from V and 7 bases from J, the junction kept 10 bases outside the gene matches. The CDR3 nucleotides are TGTGCCAGCAGCTACACACTAGCGGGGGGGCTAAATACGCAGTATTTT. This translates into CASSYTLAGGLNTQYF.

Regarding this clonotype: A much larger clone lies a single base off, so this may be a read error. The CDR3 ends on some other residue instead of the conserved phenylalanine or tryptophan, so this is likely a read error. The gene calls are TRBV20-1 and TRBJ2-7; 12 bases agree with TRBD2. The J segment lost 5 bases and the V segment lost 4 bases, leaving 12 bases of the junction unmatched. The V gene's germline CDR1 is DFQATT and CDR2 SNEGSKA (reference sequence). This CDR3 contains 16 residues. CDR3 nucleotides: TGCAGTGCTACCCTAGCGGGAGGGCTCCTACGGAACGAGCAGTACCTC. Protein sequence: CSATLAGGLLRNEQYL.

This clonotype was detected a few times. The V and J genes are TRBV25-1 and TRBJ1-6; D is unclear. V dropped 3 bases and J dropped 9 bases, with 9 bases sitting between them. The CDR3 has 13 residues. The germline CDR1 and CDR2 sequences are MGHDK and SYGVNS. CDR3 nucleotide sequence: TGTGCCAGCAGTGACAGATTAGGTTCACCCCTCCACTTT. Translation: CASSDRLGSPLHF. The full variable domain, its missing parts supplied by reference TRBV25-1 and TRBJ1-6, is EADIYQTPRYLVIGTGKKITLECSQTMGHDKMYWYQQDPGMELHLIHYSYGVNSTEKGDLSSESTVSRIRTEHFPLTLESARPSHTSQYLCASSDRLGSPLHFGNGTRLTVT.